This entry lists 18 T cell receptor beta chains sequenced from one sample in a study of T cells in Graves' hyperthyroidism and ophthalmopathy. TCR beta CDR3 sequences were amplified from RNA transcripts. Carried out on the TCR CDR3, a first-round RT-PCR used the HTBI primer set. TCRdb analysed the multiplex PCR reads with MiXCR anew, one entry per CDR3 protein. The table records around 600,000 distinct CDR3 sequences, 15% to 18% of them present only once. The specimen was blood. The receptors come from a woman aged 25 to 39 with Graves' hyperthyroidism.

Remarks on this clonotype: A much more abundant neighbour one base away suggests this may be a read error. V usage is TRBV9 and J usage is TRBJ1-1; no definite D call. Per the germline V gene, CDR1 is SGDLS and CDR2 is YYNGEE. CDR3 length: 17 amino acids. Trimming removed 0 bases from V and 3 bases from J, with 18 bases in between. CDR3 nucleotide sequence: TGTGCCAGCAGCGTAGTTGGAGGGCGGGTTGCGGACACTGAAGCTTTCTTT. Translation: CASSVVGGRVADTEAFF.

The chain joins TRBV19 to TRBJ2-1; TRBD1 matches at 7 bases. The V gene end was trimmed by 4 bases and the J gene end by 6 bases; junction bases not matched to a gene: 18. Germline CDR1 and CDR2: LNHDA and SQIVND (reference sequence). This CDR3 comprises 18 residues. The CDR3 bases are TGTGCCAGTAGTAACTTGAAGGGCTCGGGACAGCGACCCAATGAGCAGTTCTTC. This sequence encodes CASSNLKGSGQRPNEQFF.

This rearrangement joins TRBV5-1 to TRBJ2-7; tentatively, D is TRBD1 (6 bases). Deletions cut 4 bases from V and 3 bases from J, with 14 bases between. The CDR3 runs 14 residues. The germline V gene encodes CDR1 SGHRS and CDR2 YFSETQ. CDR3 sequence (DNA): TGCGCCAGCAGCATGGACGGACAGAGCTACGAGCAGTACTTC. This translates into CASSMDGQSYEQYF.

The chain carries TRBV13 and TRBJ2-1; 9 bases map to TRBD1. Per germline, CDR1 PRHDT and CDR2 FYEKMQ (reference sequence). This CDR3 is built from 16 residues. The V gene end was trimmed by 5 bases and the J gene end by 0 bases; junction bases not matched to a gene: 5. The CDR3 DNA reads TGTGCCAGCAGCGTCGGACAGGGGATCTCCTACAATGAGCAGTTCTTC. This sequence encodes CASSVGQGISYNEQFF.

This clonotype was detected ten times or more. V and J are TRBV20-1 and TRBJ2-5; 8 bases match TRBD1. The CDR3 has 12 residues. Looked up from germline, CDR1 is DFQATT and CDR2 is SNEGSKA (reference sequence). V was pared by 4 bases and J by 4 bases, with 2 bases of the junction left unmatched. Here the CDR3 DNA reads TGCAGTGCTACAGGGACAGGAGAGACCCAGTACTTC. It codes for CSATGTGETQYF.

Remarks on this clonotype: This may come from a read error, since a much larger clone is one base off. The rearrangement joins TRBV5-1 to TRBJ1-1; D perhaps matches TRBD1 (5 bases). The CDR3 is made up of 16 amino acids. Germline V CDR1 and CDR2: SGHRS, YFSETQ. With 10 bases removed from V and 1 base from J, the gap between germline ends came to 23 bases. The CDR3 sequence is CAGWGGSGNWNTEAFF. Here the CDR3 DNA reads TGCGCCGGCTGGGGGGGAAGCGGAAACTGGAACACTGAAGCTTTCTTT.

This clonotype was counted between two and nine times. This chain joins TRBV10-3 and TRBJ2-1; D is possibly TRBD2 (5 bases). CDR1 is ENHRY and CDR2 is SYGVKD in the germline V gene. There are 15 residues in the CDR3. Trimming pared 6 bases from V and 0 bases from J, leaving 12 bases between. CDR3 amino acids: CAIRVPGSSYNEQFF. CDR3 DNA sequence: TGTGCCATCAGAGTCCCGGGGTCCTCCTACAATGAGCAGTTCTTC.

This clonotype was counted only a few times. This rearrangement joins TRBV4-3 to TRBJ2-1, with TRBD2 matching 8 bases. Losses at the gene ends were 2 bases for V and 7 bases for J; bases not matched to a gene: 10. CDR3 size: 16 residues. The V gene's germline CDR1 is LGHNA and CDR2 YSLEER. CDR3 DNA sequence: TGCGCCAGCAGCCAACTTTACGGGACTAGTCAGAATGAGCAGTTCTTC. It specifies CASSQLYGTSQNEQFF.

The table lists this clonotype with a count of one. This sequence may be a read error, since a much larger clone differs from it by one base. This is likely a read error, given that the CDR3 carries no conserved phenylalanine or tryptophan at its end. In nucleotides, the CDR3 is TGTGCCAGCAGGCTAGGGGCAGGGGGGAACACCGGGGAGCTGTTTTCT. Protein: CASRLGAGGNTGELFS. This sequence joins TRBV2 and TRBJ2-2, with 7 positions matching TRBD1. CDR3 size: 16 residues. Germline V CDR1 and CDR2: SNHLY, FYNNEI. J lost 1 base, V lost 6 bases, and 8 bases had no gene match.

This clonotype was seen a handful of times. The chain combines TRBV6-2 or TRBV6-3 with TRBJ2-5; D not certain. Germline CDR1 and CDR2: MNHEY and SVGEGT. The germline V and J ends were trimmed by 2 bases and 1 base, with 8 bases remaining between them. The CDR3 is 14 amino acids. DNA for the CDR3: TGTGCCAGCAGTTACAGGGCCCGCCAAGAGACCCAGTACTTC. Translated: CASSYRARQETQYF.

This clonotype was detected ten times or more. CDR3: CSARDVGQGGLANTEAFF. CDR3 sequence (DNA): TGCAGTGCTAGAGATGTCGGACAGGGGGGGTTGGCGAACACTGAAGCTTTCTTT. The V and J genes are TRBV20-1 and TRBJ1-1; 10 nucleotides line up with TRBD1. The J segment lost 1 base and the V segment lost 0 bases, leaving 11 bases of the junction unmatched. This CDR3 is 18 amino acids long. Germline assignment: CDR1 DFQATT and CDR2 SNEGSKA (reference sequence).

The table lists this clonotype with many counts. CDR3 protein: CASKYAGLAGGPARTDTQYF. In DNA form, the CDR3 reads TGTGCCAGCAAATACGCGGGACTAGCGGGAGGGCCTGCCAGAACAGATACGCAGTATTTT. The chain links TRBV11-2 to TRBJ2-3, with 16 bases that match TRBD2. The J segment lost 3 bases and the V segment lost 7 bases, leaving 16 bases of the junction unmatched. Germline CDR1 SGHAT, CDR2 FQNNGV. This CDR3 is built from 20 residues.

This clonotype was picked up many times. The J gene is TRBJ1-1, the V gene TRBV12-3 or TRBV12-4, with a tentative D call TRBD1 (6 bases). V shed 7 bases and J shed 10 bases, with 19 bases lying between them. This CDR3 has 13 residues. This CDR3 is CASNPTGYFTAFF. Written as DNA, the CDR3 is TGTGCCAGCAACCCTACAGGGTACTTTACAGCTTTCTTT.

This clonotype was recorded at least ten times. The chain employs TRBV7-3 and TRBJ2-1; 8 nucleotides line up with TRBD2. V shed 5 bases and J 6 bases; nucleotides not matched to a gene: 9. The CDR3 runs 15 residues. Germline-derived CDR1 and CDR2 are SGHTA and FQGTGA. The CDR3 spells CASSHSGIVSNEQFF. CDR3 nucleotides: TGTGCCAGCAGCCATAGCGGGATTGTCAGCAATGAGCAGTTCTTC.

This clonotype was seen many times. The J gene is TRBJ2-3, the V gene TRBV11-2; 7 bases are shared with TRBD2. Per germline, CDR1 SGHAT and CDR2 FQNNGV. V lost 5 bases to trimming and J lost 2 bases; unmatched junction nucleotides: 10. This CDR3 spans 16 amino acids. Written as DNA, the CDR3 is TGTGCCAGCAGCCCTAGCGGCAGGAAATACACAGATACGCAGTATTTT. It yields the protein CASSPSGRKYTDTQYF.

This clonotype was counted many times. The chain joins TRBV3-1 to TRBJ1-1; no reliable D call. Germline V gene data show CDR1 as LGHDT and CDR2 as YNNKEL (reference sequence). This CDR3 has 15 residues. The V gene lost 0 bases and the J gene lost 1 base, with 9 bases spanning the gap. The CDR3 here is CASSQDLRGNTEAFF. The CDR3 coding sequence is TGTGCCAGCAGCCAAGATCTCCGAGGGAACACTGAAGCTTTCTTT.

There are a few counts of this clonotype. The chain recombines TRBV9 with TRBJ2-7; D unresolved. Germline CDR1 is SGDLS and CDR2 is YYNGEE. V lost 0 bases to trimming and J lost 1 base, with 11 bases between them. CDR3 size: 15 residues. DNA of the CDR3: TGTGCCAGCAGCGTAGAGGCCAGTACTTCCTACGAGCAGTACTTC. Translated, it gives CASSVEASTSYEQYF. The whole variable domain, remainder taken from reference TRBV9 and TRBJ2-7, is DSGVTQTPKHLITATGQRVTLRCSPRSGDLSVYWYQQSLDQGLQFLIQYYNGEERAKGNILERFSAQQFPDLHSELNLSSLELGDSALYFCASSVEASTSYEQYFGPGTRLTVT.

In this sample, this clonotype turned up many times. The rearrangement links TRBV18 to TRBJ2-3, with unresolved D. CDR1 and CDR2 (germline): KGHSH, LQKENI. V lost 5 bases to trimming and J lost 1 base, with 13 bases between them. CDR3 length: 15 residues. CDR3 residues: CASSYRPIGTDTQYF. The CDR3 DNA sequence: TGTGCCAGCTCATACCGTCCGATCGGCACAGATACGCAGTATTTT.